This paragraph covers one T cell receptor beta chain sequence. Its antigen remains unidentified. At one end the junction does not follow the germline gene, possibly because of a read error. This sample was taken from a study of breast tumors, draining lymph nodes, adjacent tissues. Notes on the study in general: Tumor repertoires ranked between lymph nodes and nontumor tissue in diversity, with V and J gene preferences. Data only fit, rather than demonstrated, lymph node origin of most tumor T cells. Luminal-like breast cancer showed significantly greater tumor-nontumor repertoire similarity than basal-like breast cancer did. Most tumor T cells seemingly derive from lymph node, then expand in tumor.

TCRdb itself ran the multiplex PCR reads through MiXCR, one entry per CDR3 protein. Seen here are approximately 31,000 distinct CDR3 sequences, 60% to 70% observed once, and the top ten hold about 20%. The CDR3 covers 15 residues. Germline CDR1 reads SGHRS; CDR2 reads YFSETQ. The V and J genes are TRBV5-1 and TRBJ2-2, with D perhaps matching TRBD1 or TRBD2 (5 bases each). What was sequenced was breast tumor tissue. The receptor comes from a female donor with breast cancer. Some clones in this sample may be carry-over from other donors' samples. CDR3 amino acids: CASSPGAPNSGELFF. The CDR3 bases are TGTGCCAGCAGCCCCGGGGCGCCGAACTCCGGGGAGCTGTTTTTT.